This T cell receptor (beta chain) was identified during a study of shared clonotypes between healthy human individuals. The assay was immunoSEQ multiplex PCR, and TCRdb's table has in-frame clones only and misses some. The repertoire holds more than 550,000 clones, with just over 90% as singletons. Whole-study findings and limits: Rarefaction revealed incomplete sorted-subset sequencing despite large depth. Shared clonotypes: about 4.6% naive CD4, around 4% naive CD8, roughly 2.2% memory CD4, around 0.4% memory CD8. Clonotype sharing among donors was thought likely to change with sequencing depth.

Of note for this clone: What it binds is not known.

CD8 cells regarded as naive lacked CD45RO, were positively chosen for CCR7, and omitted terminally differentiated effector memory CD45RA+ cells. The germline CDR1 and CDR2 sequences are SGHKS and YYEKEE (reference sequence). The CDR3 is 14 residues long. After removal of 4 bases from V and 9 bases from J, the junction contained 9 bases not matched to a gene. This receptor was identified in a man aged 30 to 45 in good health. The chain joins TRBV5-5 to TRBJ2-1; the match to TRBD1 covers 8 bases. Sequenced material: naive CD8+ T cells sorted from blood. In DNA, the CDR3 is TGTGCCAGCAGCACCTCCGGGACAGGTCTTGAGCAGTTCTTC. Protein product: CASSTSGTGLEQFF.